This T cell receptor beta chain is drawn from a study of cytomegalovirus exposure and HLA in healthy donors. Study-wide results and limits: Later, TCR association rates were found to vary by HLA locus, highest for DRB1 and lowest for HLA-C.

PCR involved 60 Vbeta and 13 Jbeta primers. TCRdb's table, derived via immunoSEQ multiplex PCR, lists solely in-frame clones and lacks some. This sample has about 160,000 clones; around three quarters occur once, and the top ten carry approximately 2.1%. CDR1 and CDR2 from the germline V gene are SGHAT and FQNNGV. Between the trimmed V and J ends, which lost 2 bases and 3 bases, there was a span of 11 bases. The CDR3 is 14 amino acids. As for this clone: Antigen unknown.

This rearrangement joins TRBV11-2 to TRBJ2-7, with D possibly being TRBD1 (5 bases). The clonotype originates from a man over 45 in good health and CMV-seropositive. The sample consisted of PBMCs. CDR3 loop: CASSLSQGGYEQYF. CDR3 in DNA: TGTGCCAGCAGCTTAAGCCAGGGTGGCTACGAGCAGTACTTC.